This T cell receptor beta chain was sequenced for a study of early T cells in non-severe SARS-CoV-2 infection. Study context: The study sequenced bulk RNA from unsorted whole blood, with chains unpaired. Study findings and constraints: Matching results from VDJdb favored anti-spike CD8 responses, leaving private and CD4 specificities undetected.

Unique molecular identifier tags were affixed to discrete cDNA molecules. TCRdb passed the 5' RACE reads through MiXCR, listing each CDR3 protein once. The sample holds roughly 45,000 distinct CDR3 sequences, about 6.2% seen once. In the case of this clonotype: Its specificity is unknown.

The specimen comprised whole blood, sampled at baseline. The receptor was derived from an adult who was a healthcare worker with PCR-confirmed SARS-CoV-2 infection or an uninfected control (not recorded which).

The CDR3 spells CASSWDRRMNTEAFF. For the CDR3, the DNA is TGTGCCAGCAGTTGGGACAGAAGAATGAACACTGAAGCTTTCTTT. The V and J genes are TRBV6-2 or TRBV6-3 and TRBJ1-1; 7 nucleotides line up with TRBD1. Germline V gene sequence: CDR1 MNHEY, CDR2 SVGEGT. There are 15 residues in the CDR3. V shed 4 bases and J 0 bases; nucleotides not matched to a gene: 5.